One and the same sample provided the 31 T cell receptor beta chains below, sequenced in a study of blood T cell repertoires in COVID-19. Produced via immunoSEQ multiplex PCR; TCRdb's table is partial and in-frame only. The sample holds about 260,000 clones; 70% to 90% are singletons and the top ten take almost 2%. Sequenced input: peripheral blood. All receptors come from a man aged 25 to 40 with active or convalescent COVID-19.

The chain combines TRBV18 with TRBJ2-3; perhaps TRBD1 as D (6 bases). Germline values: CDR1 KGHSH, CDR2 LQKENI. This CDR3 spans 14 amino acids. V gave up 2 bases and J gave up 1 base, with 7 bases separating them. The CDR3 coding sequence is TGTGCCAGCTCACCAAGGACAGGCACAGATACGCAGTATTTT. Translating gives CASSPRTGTDTQYF.

This chain links TRBV6-5 with TRBJ1-2; possible D gene TRBD1, 6 bases. Trimming removed 6 bases from V and 8 bases from J, with 16 bases in between. The CDR3 runs 13 residues. Germline V gene lookup returns CDR1 MNHEY and CDR2 SVGAGI. This chain's CDR3 is CASRGAWLGGYTF. CDR3 nucleotides: TGTGCCAGCAGGGGGGCCTGGCTGGGAGGCTACACCTTC.

The chain carries TRBV11-3 and TRBJ2-7; 9 bases agree with TRBD2. This CDR3 spans 13 amino acids. Germline assignment: CDR1 SGHNT and CDR2 YENEEA. V lost 3 bases to trimming and J lost 7 bases; unmatched junction nucleotides: 4. DNA of the CDR3: TGTGCCAGCAGCTTCGGCGGGGGGGGAGAGCAGTACTTC. Protein product: CASSFGGGGEQYF.

V gene TRBV30 combines with J gene TRBJ2-7; TRBD1 agrees at 10 bases. The CDR3 runs 13 residues. Looked up from germline, CDR1 is GTSNPN and CDR2 is SVGIG (reference sequence). J was trimmed by 7 bases and V by 3 bases; bases with no gene match: 6. The CDR3 sequence: CAWSPGQGQEQYF. The CDR3 DNA reads as TGTGCCTGGAGCCCGGGACAGGGGCAAGAGCAGTACTTC.

The chain uses TRBV29-1 and TRBJ2-2, with D tentatively TRBD2 (5 bases). Trimming took 4 bases from V and 8 from J, leaving 17 bases between them. Germline CDR1 is SQVTM and CDR2 is ANQGSEA. This CDR3 has 14 amino acids. The CDR3 is CSVAASRFGGELFF. The CDR3 DNA follows: TGCAGCGTTGCGGCTAGCCGCTTCGGAGGGGAGCTGTTTTTT.

The chain links TRBV19 to TRBJ1-6, with D tentatively TRBD1 (5 bases). This CDR3 is 16 amino acids long. Germline assignment: CDR1 LNHDA and CDR2 SQIVND (reference sequence). With 0 bases removed from V and 6 bases from J, the gap between germline ends came to 12 bases. The CDR3 nucleotides read TGTGCCAGTAGTATAGATCTCGGGGGACCTAATTCACCCCTCCACTTT. Its protein is CASSIDLGGPNSPLHF.

The CDR3 here is CASSYRPGGFYGYTF. CDR3 DNA: TGTGCCAGCAGTTACCGGCCAGGAGGGTTCTATGGCTACACCTTC. The chain has TRBV6-2 or TRBV6-3 and TRBJ1-2; D call uncertain. Trimming left V 2 bases short and J 4 bases short, with 14 bases between. The germline gives CDR1 MNHEY, CDR2 SVGEGT. The CDR3 length is 15 residues.

This rearrangement joins TRBV13 to TRBJ2-3; 7 bases are a match to TRBD2. The CDR3 sequence is 16 residues long. CDR1 and CDR2 from the germline V gene are PRHDT and FYEKMQ (reference sequence). The ends lost 0 bases at V and 2 bases at J; junction bases unmatched: 5. CDR3 DNA sequence: TGTGCCAGCAGCTTAGGCTGGGGGGGGTCCACAGATACGCAGTATTTT. It specifies CASSLGWGGSTDTQYF.

The chain employs TRBV5-1 and TRBJ1-4; weak D call: TRBD1 (6 bases). The CDR3 covers 14 residues. Trimming cost V 1 base and J 2 bases, with 6 bases left between them. The germline V gene has CDR1 SGHRS and CDR2 YFSETQ. CDR3 protein: CASSLTGTNEKLFF. The CDR3 nucleotides are TGCGCCAGCAGCTTGACAGGGACTAATGAAAAACTGTTTTTT.

The genes are TRBV10-1 and TRBJ1-2; no definite D call. The CDR3 extends over 13 amino acids. Germline values: CDR1 WNHNN, CDR2 SYGVQD (reference sequence). The ends were cut back, 2 bases at V and 3 bases at J, with 7 bases in the middle. The CDR3 nucleotides are TGCGCCAGCAGTGAGGGCCAATACTATGGCTACACCTTC. Protein: CASSEGQYYGYTF.

V is TRBV5-1 and J is TRBJ2-1, with 7 bases lining up with TRBD2. Germline V gene data show CDR1 as SGHRS and CDR2 as YFSETQ. The junction had 2 bases not matched to a gene; V was cut back by 2 bases and J by 6 bases. CDR3 length equals 13 residues. The CDR3 DNA reads TGCGCCAGCAGCTTTGGCGGGGGCAATGAGCAGTTCTTC. It translates to CASSFGGGNEQFF.

This rearrangement joins TRBV7-8 to TRBJ2-1; D perhaps matches TRBD2 (6 bases). CDR3 size: 15 residues. V dropped 5 bases and J dropped 0 bases, with 11 bases sitting between them. Germline values: CDR1 SGHVS, CDR2 FQNEAQ. For the CDR3, the DNA is TGTGCCAGCAGCCTCGGGCGGGACTCCTACAATGAGCAGTTCTTC. Protein sequence: CASSLGRDSYNEQFF.

The rearrangement joins TRBV7-8 to TRBJ1-1, with TRBD1 matching over 9 bases. J lost 1 base, V lost 6 bases, and 18 bases had no gene match. This CDR3 is 19 amino acids long. Germline values: CDR1 SGHVS, CDR2 FQNEAQ. CDR3 in DNA: TGTGCCAGCAGGTCCGGGACAGGGTCCTTTTATCTGCCGAACACTGAAGCTTTCTTT. Translated: CASRSGTGSFYLPNTEAFF. The variable domain in full, with the rest retrieved from reference TRBV7-8 and TRBJ1-1, is GAGVSQSPRYKVAKRGQDVALRCDPISGHVSLFWYQQALGQGPEFLTYFQNEAQLDKSGLPSDRFFAERPEGSVSTLKIQRTQQEDSAVYLCASRSGTGSFYLPNTEAFFGQGTRLTVV.

The genes are TRBV5-1 and TRBJ1-2; TRBD1 matches at 11 bases. Trimming removed 3 bases from V and 3 bases from J; junction bases left unmatched: 7. The germline V gene encodes CDR1 SGHRS and CDR2 YFSETQ. The CDR3 loop spans 16 amino acids. The CDR3 region is CASSSSGTGGYYGYTF. CDR3 DNA sequence: TGCGCCAGCAGCTCATCAGGGACAGGGGGGTACTATGGCTACACCTTC. Based on the CDR3 plus reference TRBV5-1 and TRBJ1-2, the full variable domain is KAGVTQTPRYLIKTRGQQVTLSCSPISGHRSVSWYQQTPGQGLQFLFEYFSETQRNKGNFPGRFSGRQFSNSRSEMNVSTLELGDSALYLCASSSSGTGGYYGYTFGSGTRLTVV.

V usage is TRBV6-6 and J usage is TRBJ2-3, with D perhaps matching TRBD2 (5 bases). This CDR3 is 13 amino acids long. Germline V lookup: CDR1 MNHNY, CDR2 SVGAGI (reference sequence). V lost 4 bases, J lost 4 bases, and 9 bases lay in between. The CDR3 is CASSLLASDTQYF. The CDR3 region has the DNA TGTGCCAGCAGTTTGCTAGCCTCAGATACGCAGTATTTT.

As DNA, the CDR3 is TGTGCCAGCAGCTTAGGTACTAGCCCGTCGAACATTCAGTACTTC. Its translation: CASSLGTSPSNIQYF. The rearrangement links TRBV7-8 to TRBJ2-4, with D maybe TRBD2 (6 bases). The V gene lost 1 base and the J gene lost 7 bases, with 14 bases spanning the gap. The CDR3 consists of 15 residues. CDR1 is SGHVS and CDR2 is FQNEAQ in the germline V gene. Complete variable domain (other parts from reference TRBV7-8 and TRBJ2-4): GAGVSQSPRYKVAKRGQDVALRCDPISGHVSLFWYQQALGQGPEFLTYFQNEAQLDKSGLPSDRFFAERPEGSVSTLKIQRTQQEDSAVYLCASSLGTSPSNIQYFGAGTRLSVL.

The CDR3 coding sequence is TGTGCCAGCAGCTTATCAGGTACCTACGAGCAGTACTTC. Its translation: CASSLSGTYEQYF. The chain links TRBV7-3 to TRBJ2-7, with D hard to call. Trimming removed 2 bases at V and 2 bases at J, with 7 bases between. Germline V gives CDR1 SGHTA, CDR2 FQGTGA. This CDR3 has 13 residues.

The chain couples TRBV2 to TRBJ2-5; 11 bases match TRBD2. There are 13 residues in the CDR3. Germline CDR1 SNHLY, CDR2 FYNNEI. The trim removed 6 bases at V and 7 bases at J, leaving 4 bases unmatched. The CDR3 DNA reads TGTGCCAGCAGAATAGGACTAGCGGGGACCCAGTACTTC. It codes for CASRIGLAGTQYF.

V is TRBV6-5 and J is TRBJ2-1, with 9 nucleotides matching TRBD2. Trimming at V came to 2 bases and at J to 4 bases, leaving 6 bases not matched to a gene. Germline values: CDR1 MNHEY, CDR2 SVGAGI. CDR3 length equals 16 residues. CDR3 protein: CASSYRASGVYNEQFF. The CDR3 DNA reads TGTGCCAGCAGTTACCGGGCTAGCGGGGTATACAATGAGCAGTTCTTC.

The chain employs TRBV6-1 and TRBJ1-5; D gene uncertain. Germline assignment: CDR1 MNHNS and CDR2 SASEGT. The germline V and J ends were trimmed by 0 bases and 6 bases, with 18 bases remaining between them. The CDR3 consists of 17 residues. The CDR3 sequence is CASSEAGRVVIRQPQHF. The CDR3 region has the DNA TGTGCCAGCAGTGAAGCTGGGAGGGTTGTAATACGTCAGCCCCAGCATTTT.

This clone was seen more than once but under ten times. This chain joins TRBV7-8 and TRBJ1-2; D unresolved. With 2 bases removed from V and 7 bases from J, the gap between germline ends came to 17 bases. Per the germline V gene, CDR1 is SGHVS and CDR2 is FQNEAQ. There are 15 residues in the CDR3. CDR3 in amino acids: CASSLYSRTSGGYTF. The CDR3 DNA is TGTGCCAGCAGCTTATATTCTCGGACTTCGGGTGGCTACACCTTC.

The J gene is TRBJ2-1, the V gene TRBV15; 10 bases map to TRBD2. The CDR3 loop spans 19 amino acids. CDR1 is LNHNV and CDR2 is YYDKDF in the germline V gene (reference sequence). The junction had 14 bases not matched to a gene; V was cut back by 1 base and J by 5 bases. CDR3 bases: TGTGCCACCAGCAGAGGGGGATTGACATCTAGCGGGGGCAACAATGAGCAGTTCTTC. Its translation: CATSRGGLTSSGGNNEQFF.

J is TRBJ2-1 and V is TRBV9; 10 bases agree with TRBD2. Germline V gene data show CDR1 as SGDLS and CDR2 as YYNGEE. This CDR3 contains 16 residues. J gave up 1 base and V 3 bases, and 4 bases lay outside the gene matches. CDR3 loop: CASSAPSGGSYNEQFF. Written as DNA, the CDR3 is TGTGCCAGCAGCGCGCCTAGCGGGGGTTCCTACAATGAGCAGTTCTTC. The full variable domain, in which reference TRBV9 and TRBJ2-1 provide the parts outside the CDR3, is DSGVTQTPKHLITATGQRVTLRCSPRSGDLSVYWYQQSLDQGLQFLIQYYNGEERAKGNILERFSAQQFPDLHSELNLSSLELGDSALYFCASSAPSGGSYNEQFFGPGTRLTVL.

This clone appeared a single time. The V call is TRBV6-4, the J call TRBJ1-1; D may be TRBD1 (5 bases). CDR3 length equals 13 residues. CDR1 and CDR2 (germline): MRHNA, SNTAGT. Trimming stripped 3 bases from V and 1 base from J, with 6 bases between. The CDR3 loop is CASSDQGNTEAFF. The CDR3 DNA reads as TGTGCCAGCAGTGATCAGGGGAACACTGAAGCTTTCTTT.

This rearrangement joins TRBV7-2 to TRBJ2-2, with 11 bases identical to TRBD2. Losses at the gene ends were 6 bases for V and 4 bases for J; bases not matched to a gene: 7. This CDR3 is 16 amino acids long. The germline gives CDR1 SGHTA, CDR2 FQGNSA. The chain's CDR3 is CASRRTSGGVTGELFF. DNA for the CDR3: TGTGCCAGCAGACGTACTAGCGGGGGTGTCACCGGGGAGCTGTTTTTT.

This sequence joins TRBV2 and TRBJ2-2; 11 bases map to TRBD2. Per the germline V gene, CDR1 is SNHLY and CDR2 is FYNNEI. CDR3 length: 17 residues. Unmatched junction bases numbered 11, after V lost 8 bases and J lost 3 bases. The CDR3 loop is CASPRIAGGHDTGELFF. CDR3 nucleotide sequence: TGTGCCAGCCCCCGGATAGCGGGGGGGCATGACACCGGGGAGCTGTTTTTT. Combining the CDR3 with reference TRBV2 and TRBJ2-2 gives the whole variable domain EPEVTQTPSHQVTQMGQEVILRCVPISNHLYFYWYRQILGQKVEFLVSFYNNEISEKSEIFDDQFSVERPDGSNFTLKIRSTKLEDSAMYFCASPRIAGGHDTGELFFGEGSRLTVL.

The CDR3 bases are TGTGCCAGCAGCCGAGAGGGCTCCTATAATTCACCCCTCCACTTT. This encodes CASSREGSYNSPLHF. V gene TRBV7-9 combines with J gene TRBJ1-6, with D unclear. Germline values: CDR1 SEHNR, CDR2 FQNEAQ (reference sequence). V lost 5 bases, J lost 0 bases, and 8 bases lay in between. The CDR3 sequence is 15 residues long.

The gene calls are TRBV5-6 and TRBJ1-2; 7 positions agree with TRBD1. J gave up 5 bases and V 2 bases, and 6 bases lay outside the gene matches. CDR3 length: 14 residues. The germline CDR1 and CDR2 sequences are SGHDT and YYEEEE. The CDR3 protein is CASSFFTGDYGYTF. In DNA form, the CDR3 reads TGTGCCAGCAGCTTTTTTACAGGGGATTATGGCTACACCTTC.

This chain joins TRBV19 and TRBJ1-6; D not resolved. The germline V gene encodes CDR1 LNHDA and CDR2 SQIVND (reference sequence). The CDR3 is 15 residues long. V shed 7 bases and J shed 9 bases, with 19 bases lying between them. The DNA of the CDR3 is TGTGCCAGTAACGGACTTGGTGGGGTCGTTTCACCCCTCCACTTT. Translated, it gives CASNGLGGVVSPLHF.

This clone appeared once. J is TRBJ2-7 and V is TRBV27; weak D call: TRBD2 (5 bases). V shed 0 bases and J shed 2 bases, with 8 bases lying between them. This CDR3 comprises 14 residues. CDR1 and CDR2 from the germline V gene are MNHEY and SMNVEV (reference sequence). CDR3 DNA: TGTGCCAGCAGTTTATCGACCGGGACCTACGAGCAGTACTTC. This translates into CASSLSTGTYEQYF.

The rearrangement joins TRBV15 to TRBJ1-1; 9 bases map to TRBD1. V was pared by 3 bases and J by 5 bases, with 10 bases of the junction left unmatched. The CDR3 consists of 16 residues. Germline lookup yields CDR1 LNHNV and CDR2 YYDKDF (reference sequence). The CDR3 nucleotides read TGTGCCACCAGCAGGGATCCGGGACAGGGTGGGACTGAAGCTTTCTTT. As protein: CATSRDPGQGGTEAFF.